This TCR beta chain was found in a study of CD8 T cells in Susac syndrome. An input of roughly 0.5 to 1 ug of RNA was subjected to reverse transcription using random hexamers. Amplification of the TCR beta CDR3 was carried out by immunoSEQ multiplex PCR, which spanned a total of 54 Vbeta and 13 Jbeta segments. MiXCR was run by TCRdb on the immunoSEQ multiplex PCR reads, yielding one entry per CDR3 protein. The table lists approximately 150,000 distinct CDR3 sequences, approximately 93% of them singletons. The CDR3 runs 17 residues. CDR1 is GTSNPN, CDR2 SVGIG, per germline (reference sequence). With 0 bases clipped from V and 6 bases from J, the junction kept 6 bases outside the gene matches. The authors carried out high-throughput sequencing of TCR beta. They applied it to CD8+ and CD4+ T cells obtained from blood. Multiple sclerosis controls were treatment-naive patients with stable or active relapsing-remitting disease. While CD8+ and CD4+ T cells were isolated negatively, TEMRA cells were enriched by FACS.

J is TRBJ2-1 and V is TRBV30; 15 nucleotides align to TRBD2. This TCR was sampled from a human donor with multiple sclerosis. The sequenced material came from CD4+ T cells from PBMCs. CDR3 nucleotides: TGTGCCTGGAGTGTGAGAGGACTAGCGGGAGGGTTCAATGAGCAGTTCTTC. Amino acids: CAWSVRGLAGGFNEQFF. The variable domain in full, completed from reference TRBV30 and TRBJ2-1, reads SQTIHQWPATLVQPVGSPLSLECTVEGTSNPNLYWYRQAAGRGLQLLFYSVGIGQISSEVPQNLSASRPQDRQFILSSKKLLLSDSGFYLCAWSVRGLAGGFNEQFFGPGTRLTVL.